This TCR beta chain appears in the sequencing data of a study of tumor and adjacent non-tumor tissue in lung cancer. Study-wide context: Stage I to III disease affected approximately 11 men and roughly five women aged about 31 to 80. Overall study results and limits: Compared with tumor, normal lung showed significantly lower TCR diversity.

No cell sorting was done before RNA was extracted from the tissue. Three rounds of nested PCR, following a modified ARM-PCR protocol, produced the TCRbeta library. TCRdb used MiXCR to reprocess the multiplex PCR reads, holding one entry per CDR3 protein. This table has over 130,000 distinct CDR3 sequences, 60% to 70% appearing once. In its sample, this clonotype was seen once. What it binds is not known. This may be a read error: a much more frequent sequence differs by one nucleotide. The specimen was lung tumor tissue. This sequence originates from a man in his sixties with small cell lung cancer.

The CDR3 protein is CVSSLKLGSYEQYF. DNA for the CDR3: TGTGTCAGCAGCTTAAAGTTAGGCTCCTACGAGCAGTACTTC. The chain uses TRBV11-3 and TRBJ2-7; D ambiguous. Germline assignment: CDR1 SGHNT and CDR2 YENEEA. This CDR3 comprises 14 residues.